The rows below give T cell receptor beta chains drawn from one sample of a study of blood T cells in healthy people across ages. TCRdb reanalysed the 5' RACE reads using MiXCR and keeps one entry per CDR3 protein. The data contain roughly 730,000 distinct CDR3 sequences, around 50% of them seen just once; the ten biggest clones take up around 24%. The sample taken for sequencing was blood. These receptors were obtained from a man in his forties or fifties in good health. CDR3s include the opening cysteine and the closing phenylalanine or tryptophan. Fields, in order: J gene, clone size, D gene, V gene, CDR3 DNA, CDR3 protein. The D gene is left open where the match is weak. Not all rows give a size; the values are once, few, many and, for expanded clones, a class.

J gene: TRBJ2-3
clone size: .
D gene: .
V gene: TRBV7-9
CDR3 DNA: TGTGCCAGCAGCTTCGATCGGTTGATGAGAACAGATACGCAGTATTTT
CDR3 protein: CASSFDRLMRTDTQYF

J gene: TRBJ2-4
clone size: .
D gene: .
V gene: TRBV11-3
CDR3 DNA: TGTGCCAGCAGCGGGCAGAACCTAGCCAAGGGAAACATTCAGTACTTC
CDR3 protein: CASSGQNLAKGNIQYF

J gene: TRBJ2-6
clone size: .
D gene: .
V gene: TRBV7-3
CDR3 DNA: TGTGCCAGCAGCCCACCCGGTGGGGCCAACGTCCTGACTTTC
CDR3 protein: CASSPPGGANVLTF

J gene: TRBJ2-4
clone size: few
D gene: TRBD1
V gene: TRBV3-1
CDR3 DNA: TGTGCCAGCAGCCAGAAGGGACAGGGGGCCAAAAACATTCAGTACTTC
CDR3 protein: CASSQKGQGAKNIQYF

J gene: TRBJ2-7
clone size: .
D gene: .
V gene: TRBV9
CDR3 DNA: TGTGCCAGCAGCCCCCAGGGAGGCTACGAGCAGTACTTC
CDR3 protein: CASSPQGGYEQYF

J gene: TRBJ2-5
clone size: few
D gene: .
V gene: TRBV5-1
CDR3 DNA: TGCGCCAGCAGCCTCCCCGGTGGAAGACCGACCCAGTACTTC
CDR3 protein: CASSLPGGRPTQYF

J gene: TRBJ2-7
clone size: .
D gene: .
V gene: TRBV12-3/TRBV12-4
CDR3 DNA: TGTGCCAGCAGGGAGGGTACGTGGGAGCAGTACTTC
CDR3 protein: CASREGTWEQYF

J gene: TRBJ2-1
clone size: .
D gene: TRBD2
V gene: TRBV5-1
CDR3 DNA: TGCGCCAGCAGCTCGGAGACTAGCGGCTACAATGAGCAGTTCTTC
CDR3 protein: CASSSETSGYNEQFF

J gene: TRBJ1-1
clone size: .
D gene: TRBD1
V gene: TRBV12-3/TRBV12-4
CDR3 DNA: TGTGCCAGCAGTGCAGGGGGCTGGACTGAAGCTTTCTTT
CDR3 protein: CASSAGGWTEAFF

J gene: TRBJ1-4
clone size: .
D gene: .
V gene: TRBV5-5
CDR3 DNA: TGTGCCAGCAGCTTGGCAGGGTATGAAAAACTGTTTTTT
CDR3 protein: CASSLAGYEKLFF

J gene: TRBJ2-3
clone size: .
D gene: .
V gene: TRBV2
CDR3 DNA: TGTGCCAGCAGAAGGACCCTCGGAGGAACAGATACGCAGTATTTT
CDR3 protein: CASRRTLGGTDTQYF

J gene: TRBJ1-1
clone size: many
D gene: .
V gene: TRBV28
CDR3 DNA: TGTGCCAGCAGGCAAGCCTCACTCTCGGCTATGTACACTGAAGCTTTCTTT
CDR3 protein: CASRQASLSAMYTEAFF

J gene: TRBJ2-6
clone size: .
D gene: .
V gene: TRBV5-1
CDR3 DNA: TGCGCCAGCAGCTTGTCACAGGTAGCTGGGGCCAACGTCCTGACTTTC
CDR3 protein: CASSLSQVAGANVLTF

J gene: TRBJ1-2
clone size: .
D gene: TRBD1
V gene: TRBV12-3/TRBV12-4
CDR3 DNA: TGTGCCAGCAGTCCTGGGACAGGGAATGGCTGCACCTTC
CDR3 protein: CASSPGTGNGCTF

J gene: TRBJ2-1
clone size: .
D gene: TRBD2
V gene: TRBV5-6
CDR3 DNA: TGTGCCAGCAGCCCATATAGCGGGACTATGAATGAGCAGTTCTTC
CDR3 protein: CASSPYSGTMNEQFF

J gene: TRBJ2-7
clone size: .
D gene: TRBD2
V gene: TRBV7-9
CDR3 DNA: TGTGCCAGCAGCACAACACTAGCGTTCTCCTACGAGCAGTACTTC
CDR3 protein: CASSTTLAFSYEQYF

J gene: TRBJ2-3
clone size: .
D gene: .
V gene: TRBV29-1
CDR3 DNA: TGCAGCGTTGAGGACAGCCTTAGCACAGATACGCAGTATTTT
CDR3 protein: CSVEDSLSTDTQYF

J gene: TRBJ2-7
clone size: .
D gene: TRBD1
V gene: TRBV3-1
CDR3 DNA: TGTGTCAGCAGCCAGGCCGGACAGGGGGCCGAGCAGTACTTC
CDR3 protein: CVSSQAGQGAEQYF

J gene: TRBJ2-7
clone size: .
D gene: TRBD2
V gene: TRBV11-3
CDR3 DNA: TGTGCCAGCAGCTGCCGGGAGGTATACGAGCAGTACTTC
CDR3 protein: CASSCREVYEQYF

J gene: TRBJ2-7
clone size: once
D gene: TRBD2
V gene: TRBV7-2
CDR3 DNA: TGTGCCAGCAGCTTAGGGGTAGCGGGAACGGTCGAGCAGTACTTC
CDR3 protein: CASSLGVAGTVEQYF

J gene: TRBJ2-1
clone size: .
D gene: .
V gene: TRBV18
CDR3 DNA: TGTGCCAGCTCACGACAGGTTAATGAGCAGTTCTTC
CDR3 protein: CASSRQVNEQFF

J gene: TRBJ2-7
clone size: .
D gene: TRBD2
V gene: TRBV20-1
CDR3 DNA: TGCAGTGGGTCGACTAGCGGGAGTTCCAACGAGCAGTACTTC
CDR3 protein: CSGSTSGSSNEQYF

J gene: TRBJ2-1
clone size: few
D gene: .
V gene: TRBV6-5
CDR3 DNA: TGTGCCAGCAGTTCAGGCAGTGAGCAGTTCTTC
CDR3 protein: CASSSGSEQFF

J gene: TRBJ2-7
clone size: once
D gene: TRBD1
V gene: TRBV6-5
CDR3 DNA: TGTGCCAGCAGTTACAACCGGGACAGCTACAATGAGCAGTACTTC
CDR3 protein: CASSYNRDSYNEQYF

J gene: TRBJ2-7
clone size: .
D gene: .
V gene: TRBV12-3/TRBV12-4
CDR3 DNA: TGTGCCAGCAGCCCCGCGTGGAGGGGGAGCAACGAGCAGTACTTC
CDR3 protein: CASSPAWRGSNEQYF

J gene: TRBJ2-7
clone size: .
D gene: TRBD2
V gene: TRBV9
CDR3 DNA: TGTGCCAGCAGCGGGCCGGGACTAGCGGGATACGAGCAGTACTTC
CDR3 protein: CASSGPGLAGYEQYF

J gene: TRBJ2-7
clone size: many
D gene: .
V gene: TRBV29-1
CDR3 DNA: TGCAGCGTTGCCATGGCCGGCTCCTACGAGCAGTACTTC
CDR3 protein: CSVAMAGSYEQYF

J gene: TRBJ2-5
clone size: .
D gene: TRBD1
V gene: TRBV27
CDR3 DNA: TGTGTCAGCAGTTTACGGCGCAGGGGGCGCAGAGAGACCCAGTACTTC
CDR3 protein: CVSSLRRRGRRETQYF

J gene: TRBJ2-5
clone size: .
D gene: .
V gene: TRBV20-1
CDR3 DNA: TGCAGTGCTATAGGGAGGTTGGAGACCCAGTACTTC
CDR3 protein: CSAIGRLETQYF

J gene: TRBJ2-7
clone size: few
D gene: .
V gene: TRBV7-2
CDR3 DNA: TGTGCCACCTCTAGGCAATACTCCTACGAGCAGTACTTC
CDR3 protein: CATSRQYSYEQYF

J gene: TRBJ2-6
clone size: .
D gene: TRBD1
V gene: TRBV28
CDR3 DNA: TGTGCCAGCAGTTCCCCCTGGGACAGGGGTCATACTTCTGGGGCCAACGTCCTGACTTTC
CDR3 protein: CASSSPWDRGHTSGANVLTF

J gene: TRBJ1-5
clone size: few
D gene: .
V gene: TRBV3-1
CDR3 DNA: TGTGCCAGCAGCCAAGGGACAGATCAGCCCCAGCATTTT
CDR3 protein: CASSQGTDQPQHF

J gene: TRBJ1-5
clone size: .
D gene: .
V gene: TRBV7-2
CDR3 DNA: TGTGCCAGCAGCTTAGTCGGGGGACAAGGCGATCAGCCCCAGCATTTT
CDR3 protein: CASSLVGGQGDQPQHF

J gene: TRBJ2-7
clone size: .
D gene: .
V gene: TRBV28
CDR3 DNA: TGTGCCAGCACGTGGGGCGGGCGAAACGAGCAGTACTTC
CDR3 protein: CASTWGGRNEQYF

J gene: TRBJ2-4
clone size: .
D gene: .
V gene: TRBV5-1
CDR3 DNA: TGCGCCAGCAGCGTGGCCATCGATGAGGACGGGCAGTACTTC
CDR3 protein: CASSVAIDEDGQYF

J gene: TRBJ1-5
clone size: few
D gene: .
V gene: TRBV6-1
CDR3 DNA: TGTGCCAGCGGCCGGGACAACAATCAGCCCCAGCATTTT
CDR3 protein: CASGRDNNQPQHF

J gene: TRBJ2-1
clone size: .
D gene: TRBD2
V gene: TRBV5-1
CDR3 DNA: TGCGCCAGCAGCGCAGGGACTAGCGCGGACAATGAGCAGTTCTTC
CDR3 protein: CASSAGTSADNEQFF

J gene: TRBJ2-7
clone size: few
D gene: TRBD2
V gene: TRBV4-2
CDR3 DNA: TGTGCCAGCAGCCAGTCGGGACTAGCGGGAGAATACGAGCAGTACTTC
CDR3 protein: CASSQSGLAGEYEQYF

J gene: TRBJ1-6
clone size: .
D gene: .
V gene: TRBV7-2
CDR3 DNA: TGTGCCAGCAGCCCCAGGGGTTCTTTTAATTCACCCCTCCACTTT
CDR3 protein: CASSPRGSFNSPLHF

J gene: TRBJ2-5
clone size: .
D gene: .
V gene: TRBV2
CDR3 DNA: TGTGCCAGCAGTGAAGTGTCCCTAATAGAGACCCAGTACTTC
CDR3 protein: CASSEVSLIETQYF

J gene: TRBJ2-5
clone size: .
D gene: TRBD1
V gene: TRBV3-1
CDR3 DNA: TGTGCCAGCAGCCAAGGGACAGGGTTGTACGCAGTGAGAGTAGAGACCCAGTACTTC
CDR3 protein: CASSQGTGLYAVRVETQYF

J gene: TRBJ2-4
clone size: .
D gene: .
V gene: TRBV20-1
CDR3 DNA: TGCAGTGAGGACTGGGGTGTTGCCAAAAACATTCAGTACTTC
CDR3 protein: CSEDWGVAKNIQYF

J gene: TRBJ2-1
clone size: .
D gene: .
V gene: TRBV5-8
CDR3 DNA: TGTGCCAGCAGCCAGTGGGCGGGGGAGCAGTTCTTC
CDR3 protein: CASSQWAGEQFF

J gene: TRBJ1-1
clone size: .
D gene: .
V gene: TRBV7-8
CDR3 DNA: TGTGCCAGCAGCTTACGGGGGCAAGTGGCTTTCTTT
CDR3 protein: CASSLRGQVAFF

J gene: TRBJ2-1
clone size: .
D gene: .
V gene: TRBV6-5
CDR3 DNA: TGTGCCAGCAGTAGAGAGGGGACTCCTTCCTACAATGAGCAGTTCTTC
CDR3 protein: CASSREGTPSYNEQFF

J gene: TRBJ2-1
clone size: once
D gene: .
V gene: TRBV3-1
CDR3 DNA: TGTGCCAGCAGCCACTTTGACAATGAGCAGTTCTTC
CDR3 protein: CASSHFDNEQFF

J gene: TRBJ2-3
clone size: .
D gene: .
V gene: TRBV7-6
CDR3 DNA: TGTGCCAGCAGCCCCAACGTTCTGGGCGGGATGCAAGATACGCAGTATTTT
CDR3 protein: CASSPNVLGGMQDTQYF

J gene: TRBJ1-2
clone size: .
D gene: .
V gene: TRBV20-1
CDR3 DNA: TGCAGTGCTAGACAGGGTGATGGCTACACCTTC
CDR3 protein: CSARQGDGYTF

J gene: TRBJ2-5
clone size: .
D gene: .
V gene: TRBV12-3/TRBV12-4
CDR3 DNA: TGTGCCAGCAGTCCCACCATATTTAGTGAGCAGTACTTC
CDR3 protein: CASSPTIFSEQYF

J gene: TRBJ2-7
clone size: .
D gene: TRBD2
V gene: TRBV4-1
CDR3 DNA: TGCGCCAGCAGCCAGCTTACGGGACTAGCGGCACCCAGCGAGCAGTACTTC
CDR3 protein: CASSQLTGLAAPSEQYF

J gene: TRBJ2-7
clone size: .
D gene: .
V gene: TRBV9
CDR3 DNA: TGTGCCAGCAGCCCGCGAAGAGGGGCCTACTACGAGCAGTACTTC
CDR3 protein: CASSPRRGAYYEQYF

J gene: TRBJ2-7
clone size: .
D gene: .
V gene: TRBV6-6
CDR3 DNA: TGTGCCAGCAGTTACATCAGGGGCTCATACAATGAGCAGTACTTC
CDR3 protein: CASSYIRGSYNEQYF

J gene: TRBJ2-1
clone size: .
D gene: TRBD2
V gene: TRBV7-2
CDR3 DNA: TGTGCCAGCAGCCCCGGGACTAGCGGGCCTTACGATGAGCAGTTCTTC
CDR3 protein: CASSPGTSGPYDEQFF

J gene: TRBJ2-5
clone size: few
D gene: .
V gene: TRBV7-9
CDR3 DNA: TGTGCCAGCAGTCTCCGGGGGGCGGAGCAGTACTTC
CDR3 protein: CASSLRGAEQYF

J gene: TRBJ2-7
clone size: few
D gene: .
V gene: TRBV5-6
CDR3 DNA: TGTGCCAGCAGCATCGGACGGGTTTACGAGCAGTACTTC
CDR3 protein: CASSIGRVYEQYF

J gene: TRBJ2-7
clone size: .
D gene: TRBD2
V gene: TRBV4-3
CDR3 DNA: TGCGCCAGCAGCCAAGATAGACTAGCGGGAGAAACGCAGTACTTC
CDR3 protein: CASSQDRLAGETQYF

J gene: TRBJ1-2
clone size: .
D gene: .
V gene: TRBV6-5
CDR3 DNA: TGTGCCAGCAGTTACTCGTTAACTAGGGCCGTTAACTATGGCTACACCTTC
CDR3 protein: CASSYSLTRAVNYGYTF

J gene: TRBJ1-5
clone size: .
D gene: .
V gene: TRBV27
CDR3 DNA: TGTGCCAGCAGCGTGACGGGGGAACAGCCCCAGCATTTT
CDR3 protein: CASSVTGEQPQHF

J gene: TRBJ2-7
clone size: few
D gene: .
V gene: TRBV2
CDR3 DNA: TGTGCCAGCAGTGGGGACTTACCCTACGAGCAGTACTTC
CDR3 protein: CASSGDLPYEQYF